The present TCR beta chain was sequenced within a study of shared clonotypes between healthy human individuals. Sequenced by immunoSEQ multiplex PCR; TCRdb stores in-frame clones only, minus some. There are around 2,000,000 clones in the sample; around 95% occur only once, and 0.1% to 0.15% lies in the top ten. The CDR3 is 13 residues long. Germline V gives CDR1 WNHNN, CDR2 SYGVQD (reference sequence). With 10 bases removed from V and 4 bases from J, the gap between germline ends came to 16 bases. The sequence was obtained from a man in his late teens or twenties in good health. The rearrangement uses TRBV10-1 and TRBJ1-2; no clear D gene. The material sequenced was naive CD4+ T cells sorted from blood. The subset here: CD45RA+ positively selected. The CDR3 coding sequence is TGCGCCACGTCCTCGGCTGCTAGCTATGGCTACACCTTC. This sequence encodes CATSSAASYGYTF.